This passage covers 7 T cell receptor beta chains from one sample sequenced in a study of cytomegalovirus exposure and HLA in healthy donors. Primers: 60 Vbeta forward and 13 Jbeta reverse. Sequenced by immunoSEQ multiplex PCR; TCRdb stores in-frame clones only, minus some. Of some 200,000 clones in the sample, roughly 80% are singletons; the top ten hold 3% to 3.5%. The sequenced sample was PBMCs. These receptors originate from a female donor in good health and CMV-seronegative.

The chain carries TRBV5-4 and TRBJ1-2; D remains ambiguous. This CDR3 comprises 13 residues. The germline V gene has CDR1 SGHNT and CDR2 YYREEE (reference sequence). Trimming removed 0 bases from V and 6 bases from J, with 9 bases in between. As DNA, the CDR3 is TGTGCCAGCAGCTTGGCAGGTCCGAATGGCTACACCTTC. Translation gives CASSLAGPNGYTF.

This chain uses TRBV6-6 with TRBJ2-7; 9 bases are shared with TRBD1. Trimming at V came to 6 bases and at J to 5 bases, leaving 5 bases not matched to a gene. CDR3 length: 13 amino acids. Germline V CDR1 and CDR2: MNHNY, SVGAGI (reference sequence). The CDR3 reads CASSPDRGNEQYF. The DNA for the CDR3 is TGTGCCAGCAGCCCGGACAGGGGAAACGAGCAGTACTTC.

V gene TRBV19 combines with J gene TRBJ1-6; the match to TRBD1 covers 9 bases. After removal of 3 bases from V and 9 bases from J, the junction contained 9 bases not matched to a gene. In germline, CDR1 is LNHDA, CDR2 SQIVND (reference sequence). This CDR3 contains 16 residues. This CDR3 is CASSIVNRGRGSPLHF. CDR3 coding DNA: TGTGCCAGTAGTATTGTAAACAGGGGGCGAGGTTCACCCCTCCACTTT. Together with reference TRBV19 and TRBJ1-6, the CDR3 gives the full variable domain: DGGITQSPKYLFRKEGQNVTLSCEQNLNHDAMYWYRQDPGQGLRLIYYSQIVNDFQKGDIAEGYSVSREKKESFPLTVTSAQKNPTAFYLCASSIVNRGRGSPLHFGNGTRLTVT.

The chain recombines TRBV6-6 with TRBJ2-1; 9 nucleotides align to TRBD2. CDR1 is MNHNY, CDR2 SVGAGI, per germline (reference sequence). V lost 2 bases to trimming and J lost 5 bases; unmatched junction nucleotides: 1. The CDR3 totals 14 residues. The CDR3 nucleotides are TGTGCCAGCAGTTACCGACTAGCGGACAATGAGCAGTTCTTC. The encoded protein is CASSYRLADNEQFF.

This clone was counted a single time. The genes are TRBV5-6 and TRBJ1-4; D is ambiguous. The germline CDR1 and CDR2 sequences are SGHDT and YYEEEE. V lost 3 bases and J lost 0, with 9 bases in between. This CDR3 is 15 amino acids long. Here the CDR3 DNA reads TGTGCCAGCAGCTCGGTGTCTGCAACTAATGAAAAACTGTTTTTT. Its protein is CASSSVSATNEKLFF.

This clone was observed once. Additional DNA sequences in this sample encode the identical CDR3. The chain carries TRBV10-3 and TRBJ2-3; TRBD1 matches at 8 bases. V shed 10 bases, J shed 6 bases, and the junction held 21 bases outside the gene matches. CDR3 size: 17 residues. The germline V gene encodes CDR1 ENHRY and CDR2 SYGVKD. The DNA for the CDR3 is TGTGCCACCGTAGGGACAGGCCTCTTTGAGTCCACGGATACGCAGTATTTT. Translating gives CATVGTGLFESTDTQYF.

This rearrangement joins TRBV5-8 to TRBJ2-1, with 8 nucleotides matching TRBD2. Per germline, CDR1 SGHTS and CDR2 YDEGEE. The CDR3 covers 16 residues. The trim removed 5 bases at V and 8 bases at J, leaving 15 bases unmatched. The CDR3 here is CASRREESALVYEQFF. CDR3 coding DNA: TGTGCCAGCAGGCGGGAGGAATCGGCGCTTGTATATGAGCAGTTCTTC.